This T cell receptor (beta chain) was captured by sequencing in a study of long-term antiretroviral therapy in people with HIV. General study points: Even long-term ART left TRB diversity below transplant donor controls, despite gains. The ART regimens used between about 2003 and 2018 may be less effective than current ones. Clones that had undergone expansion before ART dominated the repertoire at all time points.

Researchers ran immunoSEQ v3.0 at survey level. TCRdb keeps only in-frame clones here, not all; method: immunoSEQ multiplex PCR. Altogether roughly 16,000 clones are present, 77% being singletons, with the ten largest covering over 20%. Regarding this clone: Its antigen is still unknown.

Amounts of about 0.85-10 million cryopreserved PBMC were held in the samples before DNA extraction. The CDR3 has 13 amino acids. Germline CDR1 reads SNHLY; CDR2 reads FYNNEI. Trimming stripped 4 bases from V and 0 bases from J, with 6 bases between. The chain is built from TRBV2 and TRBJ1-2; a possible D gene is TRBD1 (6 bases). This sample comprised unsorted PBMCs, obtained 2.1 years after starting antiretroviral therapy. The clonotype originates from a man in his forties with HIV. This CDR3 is CASSGDTNYGYTF. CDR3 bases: TGTGCCAGCAGTGGGGACACTAACTATGGCTACACCTTC.